Listed here are 20 T cell receptor beta chains from one sample, sequenced in a study of OX40 agonist ivuxolimab in advanced cancers. Produced via immunoSEQ multiplex PCR; TCRdb's table is partial and in-frame only. The table has about 61,000 clones, around four fifths seen once. The sample consisted of CD4+ or CD8+ T cells sorted from blood, taken in a trial of the OX40 agonist ivuxolimab. Receptor source: an adult with an advanced solid tumor such as melanoma, head and neck, liver or kidney cancer.

The chain carries TRBV7-3 and TRBJ2-5, with 8 bases that match TRBD2. The CDR3 spans 14 residues. Germline V gene data show CDR1 as SGHTA and CDR2 as FQGTGA. Germline trimming cut 4 bases from V and 5 bases from J; bases unmatched to any gene: 6. Here the CDR3 DNA reads TGTGCCAGCAGCTCAGGGACTAGTGGGGAGACCCAGTACTTC. Translating gives CASSSGTSGETQYF.

In its sample, this clone was seen once. The chain joins TRBV28 to TRBJ2-5, with 7 positions matching TRBD1. The DNA matches TRBJ2-7 better at its end, which makes the J call doubtful. The CDR3 length is 13 residues. Looked up from germline, CDR1 is MDHEN and CDR2 is SYDVKM. CDR3 coding DNA: TGTGCCAGCAGTTCTGGACAGGAATACGAGCAGTACTTC. Translation: CASSSGQEYEQYF.

This clone was observed a handful of times. The junction shows a germline mismatch at one end, possibly a read error. The chain uses TRBV7-3 and TRBJ2-7, with 8 bases that match TRBD1. The germline gives CDR1 SGHTA, CDR2 FQGTGA. The CDR3 has 13 residues. The CDR3: CASSLTGRTGYHF. The CDR3 DNA sequence: TGTGCCAGCAGCTTAACGGGGCGGACAGGGTACCACTTC.

V is TRBV5-4 and J is TRBJ1-6; D not certain. CDR3 length: 17 amino acids. Trimming shortened V by 4 bases and J by 6 bases, and 20 bases separated the two germline ends. CDR1 and CDR2 (germline): SGHNT, YYREEE (reference sequence). The CDR3: CASSQEGGRAVNSPLHF. DNA for the CDR3: TGTGCCAGCAGCCAAGAAGGAGGTCGGGCCGTTAATTCACCCCTCCACTTT.

The chain has TRBV19 and TRBJ2-1; either TRBD1 or TRBD2 may supply D (5 bases each). The CDR3 spans 14 residues. V dropped 7 bases and J dropped 0 bases, with 10 bases sitting between them. Germline V lookup: CDR1 LNHDA, CDR2 SQIVND (reference sequence). In nucleotides, the CDR3 is TGTGCCAGTACACCGGGGCACTCCTACAATGAGCAGTTCTTC. Protein product: CASTPGHSYNEQFF.

The chain combines TRBV27 with TRBJ2-1, with D possibly being TRBD1 (5 bases). Germline V gives CDR1 MNHEY, CDR2 SMNVEV (reference sequence). Trimming removed 0 bases from V and 3 bases from J, with 12 bases in between. This CDR3 comprises 16 residues. CDR3 loop: CASSLSPGKHYNEQFF. CDR3 nucleotide sequence: TGTGCCAGCAGTTTATCTCCAGGGAAGCACTACAATGAGCAGTTCTTC.

J is TRBJ1-5 and V is TRBV9; maybe TRBD1 (5 bases). The germline gives CDR1 SGDLS, CDR2 YYNGEE. The CDR3 spans 15 residues. V dropped 4 bases and J dropped 7 bases, with 18 bases sitting between them. The CDR3 DNA reads as TGTGCCAGCAGCCCAACAGGAGGTCCAGAGCAGCCCCAGCATTTT. Encoded protein: CASSPTGGPEQPQHF.

The gene calls are TRBV11-3 and TRBJ1-3; D is perhaps TRBD1 (5 bases). This CDR3 spans 17 amino acids. Germline CDR1 is SGHNT and CDR2 is YENEEA. V was trimmed by 5 bases and J by 0 bases, leaving 17 bases between them. The CDR3 sequence is CASSGGGGLLSGNTIYF. The CDR3, as DNA: TGTGCCAGCAGCGGCGGGGGGGGACTACTCTCTGGAAACACCATATATTTT.

This clone has only a few counts. V and J are TRBV11-1 and TRBJ2-1, with 7 nucleotides matching TRBD2. This CDR3 contains 15 residues. With V trimmed by 6 bases and J by 2 bases, 7 bases remained unmatched. Looked up from germline, CDR1 is SGHAT and CDR2 is FQDESV (reference sequence). The CDR3 protein is CASRFSGDAYNEQFF. In nucleotides, the CDR3 is TGTGCCAGCAGGTTCAGCGGGGACGCCTACAATGAGCAGTTCTTC.

The chain combines TRBV7-2 with TRBJ1-3, with D maybe TRBD1 (5 bases). V lost 5 bases and J 4 bases, leaving 9 bases between the germline ends. The CDR3 runs 13 residues. CDR1 is SGHTA, CDR2 FQGNSA, per germline. The CDR3 region has the DNA TGTGCCAGCAGCCCAGGGTCCGGAAACACCATATATTTT. Its protein is CASSPGSGNTIYF.

The count of this clone is one. The CDR3 sequence is CASSHPRTGGSPLHF. The CDR3 DNA reads TGTGCCAGCAGCCATCCCCGGACAGGCGGTTCACCCCTCCACTTT. The rearrangement links TRBV11-3 to TRBJ1-6; 7 nucleotides align to TRBD1. Germline lookup yields CDR1 SGHNT and CDR2 YENEEA. V gave up 5 bases and J gave up 9 bases; unmatched junction bases: 10. This CDR3 is 15 amino acids long.

The chain couples TRBV4-1 to TRBJ2-1; the match to TRBD2 covers 8 bases. With 3 bases clipped from V and 1 base from J, the junction kept 17 bases outside the gene matches. The CDR3 has 20 residues. In germline, CDR1 is MGHRA, CDR2 YSYEKL. The CDR3 spells CASSQRDGGESSGSYNEQFF. The CDR3 DNA sequence: TGCGCCAGCAGCCAGCGGGACGGGGGGGAAAGTTCAGGATCCTACAATGAGCAGTTCTTC.

The V call is TRBV6-1, the J call TRBJ2-5; TRBD1 matches at 8 bases. The CDR3 loop spans 14 amino acids. The V gene end was trimmed by 2 bases and the J gene end by 5 bases; junction bases not matched to a gene: 4. Per germline, CDR1 MNHNS and CDR2 SASEGT. CDR3 bases: TGTGCCAGCAGTGAACGACGACAGGGGGAGACCCAGTACTTC. Its protein product is CASSERRQGETQYF.

This sequence joins TRBV14 and TRBJ2-7; D tentatively fits TRBD1 or TRBD2 (5 bases each). V shed 6 bases and J shed 2 bases, with 17 bases lying between them. Germline values: CDR1 SGHDN, CDR2 FVKESK. There are 15 residues in the CDR3. The CDR3 here is CASSPAGRQTYEQYF. In DNA form, the CDR3 reads TGTGCCAGCAGTCCAGCAGGGAGACAGACCTACGAGCAGTACTTC.

This chain joins TRBV5-1 and TRBJ2-7; 11 bases agree with TRBD1. The V segment lost 2 bases and the J segment 3 bases; nucleotides outside the gene matches: 1. The length of the CDR3 is 14 residues. Per germline, CDR1 SGHRS and CDR2 YFSETQ. The CDR3 sequence is CASSFGTGGYEQYF. CDR3 DNA sequence: TGCGCCAGCAGCTTCGGGACAGGGGGCTACGAGCAGTACTTC.

The V call is TRBV7-2, the J call TRBJ2-5, with a tentative D call TRBD2 (6 bases). The CDR3 spans 14 residues. The V and J ends lost 4 bases and 5 bases respectively, with 14 bases between them. The germline CDR1 and CDR2 sequences are SGHTA and FQGNSA. The CDR3 region is CASSSRRGAETQYF. The CDR3 nucleotides read TGTGCCAGCAGCTCCCGGCGGGGAGCCGAGACCCAGTACTTC.

The chain carries TRBV10-3 and TRBJ2-7, with 10 positions matching TRBD2. CDR1 and CDR2 from the germline V gene are ENHRY and SYGVKD. Trimming took 10 bases from V and 6 from J; bases not matched to a gene: 12. CDR3 length equals 14 residues. For the CDR3, the DNA is TGTGCCAGCAACCCCAGCGGGGGGGCCCCCGAGCAGTACTTC. This translates into CASNPSGGAPEQYF.

V and J are TRBV6-1 and TRBJ1-1, with TRBD1 as a possible D gene (5 bases). V lost 3 bases and J 9 bases, leaving 17 bases between the germline ends. The CDR3 consists of 14 residues. CDR1 is MNHNS and CDR2 is SASEGT in the germline V gene. The CDR3 DNA is TGTGCCAGCAGTGACCCGACAGACCCCATGAAAGCTTTCTTT. Its protein product is CASSDPTDPMKAFF.

This clone occurred a few times. The rearrangement links TRBV7-3 to TRBJ2-2, with 8 bases aligning to TRBD2. CDR1 is SGHTA and CDR2 is FQGTGA in the germline V gene. The CDR3 totals 17 residues. Germline trimming cut 1 base from V and 1 base from J; bases unmatched to any gene: 5. CDR3 residues: CASSLKKTSENTGELFF. DNA for the CDR3: TGTGCCAGCAGCTTAAAGAAGACTAGCGAGAACACCGGGGAGCTGTTTTTT.

The rearrangement uses TRBV28 and TRBJ1-5, with TRBD1 matching over 12 bases. The V gene end was trimmed by 4 bases and the J gene end by 5 bases; junction bases not matched to a gene: 3. There are 15 residues in the CDR3. Looked up from germline, CDR1 is MDHEN and CDR2 is SYDVKM. The CDR3 DNA sequence: TGTGCCAGCAGTTGGGGACAGGGGGCAGATCAGCCCCAGCATTTT. This sequence encodes CASSWGQGADQPQHF.